Listed here are 9 T cell receptor beta chains from one sample, sequenced in a study of OX40 agonist ivuxolimab in advanced cancers. Sequencing was performed with immunoSEQ multiplex PCR; in TCRdb, only in-frame clones are kept and a portion is missing. Among 15,000 to 20,000 clones listed, 60% to 80% were seen once. Sequenced material: CD4+ or CD8+ T cells sorted from blood, taken in a trial of the OX40 agonist ivuxolimab. The receptor set was obtained from an adult with an advanced solid tumor such as melanoma, head and neck, liver or kidney cancer.

V usage is TRBV18 and J usage is TRBJ2-5; 10 bases map to TRBD1. The germline gives CDR1 KGHSH, CDR2 LQKENI. V was clipped by 3 bases and J by 5 bases; unmatched bases: 0. The CDR3 totals 13 residues. The DNA of the CDR3 is TGTGCCAGCTCACCGGGACAGGGGGAGACCCAGTACTTC. Protein sequence: CASSPGQGETQYF.

This CDR3 reads CASRFAAPYGYTF. The DNA for the CDR3 is TGTGCCAGCAGGTTCGCGGCACCCTATGGCTACACCTTC. This sequence joins TRBV2 and TRBJ1-2; D not certain. Looked up from germline, CDR1 is SNHLY and CDR2 is FYNNEI. This CDR3 is built from 13 residues. Trimming removed 6 bases from V and 4 bases from J, with 12 bases in between.

The chain joins TRBV28 to TRBJ2-1; no clear D gene. The germline V and J ends were trimmed by 3 bases and 6 bases, with 12 bases remaining between them. CDR3 size: 14 residues. Germline V lookup: CDR1 MDHEN, CDR2 SYDVKM. The CDR3 spells CASSLGLSRNEQFF. CDR3 nucleotides: TGTGCCAGCAGTTTGGGCTTGTCTCGCAATGAGCAGTTCTTC. The full variable domain, its missing parts supplied by reference TRBV28 and TRBJ2-1, is DVKVTQSSRYLVKRTGEKVFLECVQDMDHENMFWYRQDPGLGLRLIYFSYDVKMKEKGDIPEGYSVSREKKERFSLILESASTNQTSMYLCASSLGLSRNEQFFGPGTRLTVL.

The chain joins TRBV30 to TRBJ1-5, with D perhaps matching TRBD1 (6 bases). The germline V and J ends were trimmed by 0 bases and 8 bases, with 11 bases remaining between them. CDR3 length: 13 residues. Germline V gives CDR1 GTSNPN, CDR2 SVGIG (reference sequence). In nucleotides, the CDR3 is TGTGCCTGGAGTGTAGCCAGGGGCGAGCCCCAGCATTTT. Translating gives CAWSVARGEPQHF.

The chain links TRBV4-1 to TRBJ1-4; D gene uncertain. The germline V and J ends were trimmed by 0 bases and 5 bases, with 13 bases remaining between them. Germline V gene sequence: CDR1 MGHRA, CDR2 YSYEKL. The CDR3 runs to 16 residues. For the CDR3, the DNA is TGCGCCAGCAGCCAAGATCTCTACAGCGGGAATGAAAAACTGTTTTTT. This sequence encodes CASSQDLYSGNEKLFF.

The rearrangement links TRBV4-2 to TRBJ1-3; no definite D call. Germline V CDR1 and CDR2: LGHNA, YNFKEQ. The CDR3 runs to 15 residues. V was pared by 4 bases and J by 0 bases, with 10 bases between. The CDR3 spells CASSPPGSSGNTIYF. The CDR3 DNA sequence: TGTGCCAGCAGCCCCCCGGGGAGCTCTGGAAACACCATATATTTT.

In regard to this clone: The identical CDR3 is also encoded by other nucleotide sequences in the sample. This chain links TRBV19 with TRBJ2-5; TRBD1 or TRBD2 may be the D gene (5 bases each). Germline V CDR1 and CDR2: LNHDA, SQIVND (reference sequence). The CDR3 loop spans 12 amino acids. V gave up 3 bases and J gave up 5 bases, with 7 bases separating them. DNA for the CDR3: TGTGCCAGTAGTATTGGGGGTGAGACCCAGTACTTC. Its protein is CASSIGGETQYF.

A remark on this clone: An end of the junction does not agree with germline; a read error may underlie this. The V call is TRBV10-3, the J call TRBJ1-2; a weak D match, TRBD1 (6 bases). Germline lookup yields CDR1 ENHRY and CDR2 SYGVKD. The CDR3 covers 12 residues. The CDR3 bases are TGTGCCAGCAGTTACGGGGGCGATGGCTACACCTTC. It yields the protein CASSYGGDGYTF.

The V gene is TRBV5-4, the J gene TRBJ2-7; D may correspond to TRBD1 or TRBD2 (5 bases each). Germline V gene data show CDR1 as SGHNT and CDR2 as YYREEE (reference sequence). The CDR3 covers 13 residues. V shed 4 bases and J shed 1 base, with 9 bases lying between them. The CDR3, as DNA: TGTGCCAGCAGCCCGGGGCAGTCCTACGAGCAGTACTTC. It specifies CASSPGQSYEQYF.